Listed below are T cell receptor beta chains from one sample, sequenced in a study of CD8 T cells in acute hepatitis C reinfection. The table came from immunoSEQ multiplex PCR; TCRdb's copy has only in-frame clones and leaves some out. This table has fewer than 40,000 clones, over 75% appearing once. Sequences were obtained from naive CD8+ T cells from PBMCs. The receptors were gathered from a woman younger than 35 who spontaneously cleared hepatitis C infection. The CDR3 runs from the conserved cysteine through the conserved F or W. A D gene is named only where the DNA matches it firmly. Clone size is given for some rows only: seen once, a few or many times, or a class if the clone is expanded.

D	V	size	J	CDR3	DNA
NA	TRBV7-8	NA	TRBJ2-5	CASSLKSGVVETQYF	TGTGCCAGCAGCTTAAAGTCAGGGGTAGTGGAGACCCAGTACTTC
NA	TRBV4-1	NA	TRBJ1-1	CASSQALFSNTEAFF	TGCGCCAGCAGCCAAGCACTATTTTCGAACACTGAAGCTTTCTTT
NA	TRBV4-1	NA	TRBJ2-7	CASSQNDYYEQYF	TGCGCCAGCAGCCAGAACGACTACTACGAGCAGTACTTC
NA	TRBV10-2	NA	TRBJ2-1	CASNTGNSYNEQFF	TGCGCCAGCAATACCGGGAACTCCTACAATGAGCAGTTCTTC
TRBD1	TRBV7-8	NA	TRBJ1-5	CASSWGQSSNQPQHF	TGTGCCAGCAGCTGGGGACAGTCTAGCAATCAGCCCCAGCATTTT
NA	TRBV4-1	NA	TRBJ2-1	CASSQGGRVVKRYNEQFF	TGCGCCAGCAGCCAAGGGGGCCGGGTAGTAAAACGCTACAATGAGCAGTTCTTC
NA	TRBV19	NA	TRBJ1-5	CASSIGDSNQPQHF	TGTGCCAGTAGTATCGGGGATAGCAATCAGCCCCAGCATTTT
NA	TRBV18	NA	TRBJ2-7	CASATSSYEQYF	TGTGCCAGCGCCACGAGCTCCTACGAGCAGTACTTC
NA	TRBV5-5	NA	TRBJ1-2	CASRMEQYDAWPHGYTF	TGTGCCAGCAGAATGGAGCAGTACGACGCCTGGCCCCATGGCTACACCTTC
TRBD1	TRBV7-2	NA	TRBJ1-5	CASSLTGGAWSNQPQHF	TGTGCCAGCAGCTTGACAGGGGGCGCCTGGAGCAATCAGCCCCAGCATTTT
NA	TRBV21-1	NA	TRBJ2-1	CASSKNSGYCYNEQFF	TGTGCCAGCAGCAAAAATAGCGGATATTGCTACAATGAGCAGTTCTTC
NA	TRBV9	NA	TRBJ2-3	CASSVDGGTDTQYF	TGTGCCAGCAGCGTAGACGGGGGCACAGATACGCAGTATTTT
TRBD1	TRBV18	NA	TRBJ2-6	CASSPIDRAGANVLTF	TGTGCCAGCTCACCCATTGACAGGGCTGGGGCCAACGTCCTGACTTTC
TRBD2	TRBV10-1	NA	TRBJ2-7	CASSDGISGSIF	TGCGCCAGCAGTGATGGGATTAGCGGGAGTATCTTC
NA	TRBV4-1	few	TRBJ2-2	CASSQDRLELFF	TGCGCCAGCAGCCAAGATCGCCTGGAGCTGTTTTTT
TRBD1	TRBV6-5	NA	TRBJ1-2	CASSLKTGAAYGYTF	TGTGCCAGCAGCCTCAAAACAGGGGCGGCCTATGGCTACACCTTC
NA	TRBV7-6	NA	TRBJ1-1	CASSLQGFGTEAFF	TGTGCCAGCAGCCTACAGGGATTTGGCACTGAAGCTTTCTTT
NA	TRBV5-1	NA	TRBJ1-5	CASSPDGGAGQPQHF	TGCGCCAGCAGCCCGGACGGGGGCGCGGGTCAGCCCCAGCATTTT
NA	TRBV28	NA	TRBJ2-7	CASSFLGGKRYEQYF	TGTGCCAGCAGTTTCTTGGGCGGAAAGCGTTACGAGCAGTACTTC
TRBD1	TRBV13	NA	TRBJ1-2	CASSPTGEELWGYTF	TGTGCCAGCAGCCCCACAGGGGAGGAACTATGGGGCTACACCTTC
NA	TRBV5-6	NA	TRBJ1-4	CASSMGVNEKLFF	TGTGCCAGCAGCATGGGGGTGAATGAAAAACTGTTTTTT
TRBD1	TRBV25-1	NA	TRBJ1-3	CASVGQGQRSSGNTIYF	TGTGCCAGCGTGGGACAGGGTCAAAGAAGCTCTGGAAACACCATATATTTT
TRBD1	TRBV10-2	NA	TRBJ2-7	CASHLDGQGFYEQYF	TGCGCCAGCCACCTGGACGGACAGGGGTTCTACGAGCAGTACTTC
NA	TRBV2	NA	TRBJ2-7	CASSGDMGYEQYF	TGTGCCAGCAGTGGGGACATGGGGTACGAGCAGTACTTC
NA	TRBV4-1	NA	TRBJ2-7	CASSQVGVLEQYF	TGCGCCAGCAGCCAAGTGGGCGTTCTCGAGCAGTACTTC
TRBD2	TRBV4-1	NA	TRBJ2-1	CASSQLGLAFNEQFF	TGCGCCAGCAGCCAATTAGGACTAGCGTTTAATGAGCAGTTCTTC
NA	TRBV5-1	NA	TRBJ2-7	CASSLMGEQYF	TGCGCCAGCAGCTTGATGGGGGAGCAGTACTTC
NA	TRBV4-1	NA	TRBJ1-3	CASSQPSGNTIYF	TGCGCCAGCAGCCAACCCTCTGGAAACACCATATATTTT
TRBD1	TRBV29-1	NA	TRBJ2-7	CSVGAWGQGSYEQYF	TGCAGCGTTGGGGCTTGGGGACAGGGATCCTACGAGCAGTACTTC
NA	TRBV15	NA	TRBJ1-2	CATSRDKGNPLGYTF	TGTGCCACCAGCAGAGACAAGGGGAACCCTCTTGGCTACACCTTC
NA	TRBV27	NA	TRBJ2-3	CASSSGGSQYF	TGTGCCAGCAGTTCCGGCGGGTCGCAGTATTTT
TRBD1	TRBV27	NA	TRBJ2-7	CASSPHSGPTGLEQYF	TGTGCCAGCAGTCCACACTCGGGGCCGACAGGGCTCGAGCAGTACTTC
TRBD1	TRBV5-6	NA	TRBJ1-5	CASSWGGQGANQPQHF	TGTGCCAGCAGCTGGGGTGGACAGGGGGCAAATCAGCCCCAGCATTTT
NA	TRBV6-5	NA	TRBJ1-1	CASSYGSGVTEAFF	TGTGCCAGCAGTTACGGGTCGGGGGTGACTGAAGCTTTCTTT
NA	TRBV5-4	NA	TRBJ2-3	CASSLGQTSTDTQYF	TGTGCCAGCAGCTTAGGACAGACTAGCACAGATACGCAGTATTTT
NA	TRBV9	NA	TRBJ2-1	CASSPGGGTDNEQFF	TGTGCCAGCAGCCCAGGGGGGGGGACAGACAATGAGCAGTTCTTC
NA	TRBV11-1	once	TRBJ2-1	CASSASEWGLIYNEQFF	TGTGCCAGCAGCGCCTCCGAGTGGGGGCTTATCTACAATGAGCAGTTCTTC
NA	TRBV21-1	few	TRBJ1-1	CASSCGTGGVNTEAFF	TGTGCCAGCAGCTGCGGGACAGGGGGCGTGAACACTGAAGCTTTCTTT
NA	TRBV7-2	NA	TRBJ2-2	CASSLVVDARGELFF	TGTGCCAGCAGCCTCGTTGTGGACGCCAGGGGGGAGCTGTTTTTT
NA	TRBV11-2	NA	TRBJ2-1	CASSPGNEQFF	TGTGCCAGCAGCCCCGGCAATGAGCAGTTCTTC
TRBD2	TRBV19	NA	TRBJ2-5	CASSILAGAGTQYF	TGTGCCAGTAGTATACTAGCGGGAGCGGGGACCCAGTACTTC
NA	TRBV6-1	NA	TRBJ1-3	CASSIGNTIYF	TGTGCCAGCTCGATTGGAAACACCATATATTTT
TRBD2	TRBV7-6	NA	TRBJ2-2	CASSLEVTSGDTGELFF	TGTGCCAGCAGCTTAGAGGTCACTAGCGGAGACACCGGGGAGCTGTTTTTT
NA	TRBV2	NA	TRBJ2-1	CASPRAGGTYNEQFF	TGTGCCAGCCCTAGAGCCGGAGGGACCTACAATGAGCAGTTCTTC
NA	TRBV27	NA	TRBJ2-3	CASRTGMYYSDTQYF	TGTGCCAGCAGGACCGGGATGTACTATTCAGATACGCAGTATTTT
TRBD2	TRBV27	NA	TRBJ2-1	CASKGLEDEQFF	TGTGCCAGCAAGGGACTAGAGGATGAGCAGTTCTTC
NA	TRBV27	NA	TRBJ1-5	CASSPTVDSNQPQHF	TGTGCCAGCAGCCCTACAGTAGATAGCAATCAGCCCCAGCATTTT
TRBD2	TRBV10-3	NA	TRBJ2-2	CAISPPAGVVTGELFF	TGTGCCATCAGTCCCCCCGCGGGAGTGGTCACCGGGGAGCTGTTTTTT
NA	TRBV10-3	NA	TRBJ2-7	CAISGGFSSYEQYF	TGTGCCATCAGTGGAGGGTTCAGCTCCTACGAGCAGTACTTC
TRBD2	TRBV7-3	NA	TRBJ2-3	CASSQTSGRAGDTQYF	TGTGCCAGCAGCCAGACTAGCGGGAGGGCCGGGGATACGCAGTATTTT
NA	TRBV5-1	once	TRBJ2-1	CASSLGTAEQFF	TGCGCCAGCAGCTTGGGAACAGCTGAGCAGTTCTTC
NA	TRBV5-1	NA	TRBJ1-1	CASSSMGTREAFF	TGCGCCAGCAGCTCGATGGGGACACGCGAAGCTTTCTTT
TRBD2	TRBV25-1	NA	TRBJ2-7	CASSVTSDAYEQYF	TGTGCCAGCAGTGTAACTAGCGATGCCTACGAGCAGTACTTC
TRBD2	TRBV10-3	NA	TRBJ2-1	CAISETSGLYNEQFF	TGTGCCATCAGTGAGACTAGCGGCCTATACAATGAGCAGTTCTTC
NA	TRBV7-9	few	TRBJ2-7	CASSRAWYEQYF	TGTGCCAGCAGCCGAGCATGGTACGAGCAGTACTTC
NA	TRBV6-1	NA	TRBJ2-1	CASSEAYWQATDNEQFF	TGTGCCAGCAGTGAAGCGTATTGGCAGGCGACAGACAATGAGCAGTTCTTC
NA	TRBV27	NA	TRBJ2-5	CASIPRGGAETQYF	TGTGCCAGCATCCCCCGAGGGGGGGCGGAGACCCAGTACTTC